This TCR beta chain stems from a study of T cells expressing NK-cell markers (dated by TCRdb to between 2020 and 2021). Context from the whole study: In sorted CD3+CD56+NKG2C+, CD3+CD56+NKG2C- and CD3+CD56-NKG2C+ T-cell subsets from roughly 8 donors, TCR beta-chain repertoires were profiled. The study sequenced eight donors, all healthy volunteers chosen at random: three men and five women. Seven of the eight sequenced donors were HCMV-seropositive and one was HCMV-seronegative. Sequencing of the libraries produced 2 x 150 bp reads on Illumina HiSeq 2000/2500, MiSeq or NextSeq.

Remarks on this clonotype: Its binding antigen is unknown.

A commercial ELISA kit detecting HCMV-specific IgG in serum was used to determine HCMV serostatus. Ficoll density gradient centrifugation was used to isolate peripheral blood mononuclear cells from blood. For CDR1 and CDR2, the germline V gene lists SGHNT and YENEEA. The CDR3 starts with the cysteine, ends with the phenylalanine, and has 14 residues. Only the protein is on record. Sequencing was carried out with an Illumina HiSeq 2000. TCR beta cDNA libraries were prepared using 5'RACE template switching, which introduced a universal primer site and unique molecular identifiers. cDNA synthesis was primed from the TCR beta constant segment and was followed by two successive PCR amplification steps. Per the original workflow: MIGEC was used to demultiplex reads and group reads by UMI, and MiTCR was used to assemble and quantify clonotypes. To exclude erroneous sequences, any TCR cDNA sequence not supported by at least two reads was discarded. The tcR package was used for downstream repertoire analysis, with clonotypes matched between fractions based on CDR3 nucleotide sequence plus V segment. VDJmatch was used to annotate antigen specificity against VDJdb, with one amino acid substitution in CDR3 permitted. The reads were reprocessed in TCRdb, with one entry per CDR3 protein sequence and no accompanying DNA. These V and J calls derive from TCRdb rather than the authors' analysis. The sample table records under 600,000 distinct CDR3 sequences. 1.4% to 1.5% of the sample belongs to the ten largest clones.

Study-wide conclusions, independent of this receptor: Whether the expanded NKG2C-expressing T cell clones were specific for HCMV antigens was left unclear. Those dominant clonotypes were again the most abundant among CD3+CD56-NKG2C+ cells in a handful of donors, at roughly 25-65%. In more than 5 donors, the dominant CD3+CD56+NKG2C+ clonotypes ranked among the top 10 CD8+ clonotypes, making up roughly 1.0-8% of CD8+ T cells.

The TCR originated in a woman aged 50 to 60 in good health. Donor details come from another sample of the same person, matched by shared clones. The material sequenced was blood T cells: a sorted CD56 or NKG2C T cell subset, CD4+ or CD8+ T cells, or bulk PBMC T cells (not recorded which). Rearrangement joined TRBV11-3 to TRBJ2-5; TCRdb designates TRBD1, a call that cannot be tested without DNA. CDR3 loop: CASSDRGGGETQYF.